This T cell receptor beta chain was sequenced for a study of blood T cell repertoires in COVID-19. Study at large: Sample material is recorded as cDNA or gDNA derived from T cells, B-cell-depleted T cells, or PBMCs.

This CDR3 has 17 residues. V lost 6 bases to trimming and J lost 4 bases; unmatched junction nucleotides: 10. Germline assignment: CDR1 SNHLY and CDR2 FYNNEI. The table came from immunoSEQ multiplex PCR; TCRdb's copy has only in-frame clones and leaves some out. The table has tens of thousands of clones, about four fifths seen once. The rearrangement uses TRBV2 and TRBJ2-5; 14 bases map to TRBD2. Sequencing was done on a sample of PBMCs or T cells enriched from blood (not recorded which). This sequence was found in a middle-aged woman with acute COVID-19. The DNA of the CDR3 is TGTGCCAGCAGGGCGAGGACTAGCGGGAGGAATGGAGAGACCCAGTACTTC. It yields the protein CASRARTSGRNGETQYF.